This TCR beta chain was recorded in a study of blood T cell repertoires in COVID-19. Per the germline V gene, CDR1 is SGHRS and CDR2 is YFSETQ. The CDR3 length is 14 residues. V was clipped by 1 base and J by 6 bases, with 13 bases between them. The data were produced by immunoSEQ multiplex PCR, yet TCRdb's version contains in-frame clones alone and is incomplete. Of fewer than 200,000 clones in the sample, 80% are singletons; the top ten hold 6% to 7.5%. The TCR was taken from an older man with active or convalescent COVID-19. The sequenced material came from peripheral blood. This sequence joins TRBV5-1 and TRBJ1-2, with D uncertain. CDR3 in DNA: TGCGCCAGCAGCTTGCGACGGTGGGAGGATGGCTACACCTTC. Translation: CASSLRRWEDGYTF.